This is a list of T cell receptor beta chains from one sample in a study of T cells after somatic rescue of genetic block. Assay used: immunoSEQ multiplex PCR; TCRdb lists only in-frame clones, some missing. The data hold approximately 88,000 clones, with around 89% observed a single time. The specimen was peripheral blood mononuclear cells (PBMCs). The receptor source for this set is a woman aged 18-29 years. CDR3s include the opening cysteine and the closing phenylalanine or tryptophan. The order of the fields is clone size, CDR3 length, J gene, D gene, V gene, CDR3 DNA, CDR3 protein. D genes are given only for firm matches. Clone size is shown for a subset of rows, as once, few, many or a class of expanded clone.

clone size: once
CDR3 length: 16
J gene: TRBJ2-1
D gene: -
V gene: TRBV6-1
CDR3 DNA: TGTGCCAGCAGTGACGATAGCGGTAGCTCCTACAATGAGCAGTTCTTC
CDR3 protein: CASSDDSGSSYNEQFF

clone size: few
CDR3 length: 17
J gene: TRBJ1-3
D gene: -
V gene: TRBV13
CDR3 DNA: TGTGCCAGCCAGTACAGGAAACTTGCTAACTCTGGAAACACCATATATTTT
CDR3 protein: CASQYRKLANSGNTIYF

clone size: -
CDR3 length: 8
J gene: TRBJ2-7
D gene: -
V gene: TRBV2
CDR3 DNA: TGTGCCAGCTACGAGCAGTACTTC
CDR3 protein: CASYEQYF

clone size: -
CDR3 length: 13
J gene: TRBJ1-2
D gene: -
V gene: TRBV6-6
CDR3 DNA: TGTGCCAGCAGTTACTCCTCAGACGATGGCTACACCTTC
CDR3 protein: CASSYSSDDGYTF

clone size: -
CDR3 length: 13
J gene: TRBJ2-1
D gene: TRBD2
V gene: TRBV19
CDR3 DNA: TGTGCCAGTACCCCACCGGGGAGGGATGAGCAGTTCTTC
CDR3 protein: CASTPPGRDEQFF

clone size: -
CDR3 length: 11
J gene: TRBJ2-5
D gene: -
V gene: TRBV7-9
CDR3 DNA: TGTGCCAGCAGCTTAAGTGAGACCCAGTACTTC
CDR3 protein: CASSLSETQYF

clone size: -
CDR3 length: 14
J gene: TRBJ1-1
D gene: -
V gene: TRBV19
CDR3 DNA: TGTGCCAGTAGTATGAAGATGATGAACACTGAAGCTTTCTTT
CDR3 protein: CASSMKMMNTEAFF

clone size: few
CDR3 length: 15
J gene: TRBJ1-1
D gene: -
V gene: TRBV4-3
CDR3 DNA: TGCGCCAGCAGCCAAGAGTCCCAGAGGAACACTGAAGCTTTCTTT
CDR3 protein: CASSQESQRNTEAFF

clone size: once
CDR3 length: 18
J gene: TRBJ2-7
D gene: TRBD2
V gene: TRBV30
CDR3 DNA: TGTGCCTGGAGTGTAGAGACTAGCGGGAGGGTGGCTCCCTACGAGCAGTACTTC
CDR3 protein: CAWSVETSGRVAPYEQYF

clone size: -
CDR3 length: 15
J gene: TRBJ1-3
D gene: -
V gene: TRBV27
CDR3 DNA: TGTGCCAGCAGTTACAAGGCCGGCTCTGGAAACACCATATATTTT
CDR3 protein: CASSYKAGSGNTIYF

clone size: -
CDR3 length: 12
J gene: TRBJ2-3
D gene: -
V gene: TRBV7-2
CDR3 DNA: TGTGCCAGCAGCTCCTACACAGATACGCAGTATTTT
CDR3 protein: CASSSYTDTQYF

clone size: -
CDR3 length: 16
J gene: TRBJ2-7
D gene: TRBD2
V gene: TRBV11-2
CDR3 DNA: TGTGCCAGCAGGCCGGGACTAGCGGGAGGGACCTACGAGCAGTACTTC
CDR3 protein: CASRPGLAGGTYEQYF

clone size: -
CDR3 length: 17
J gene: TRBJ2-7
D gene: -
V gene: TRBV2
CDR3 DNA: TGTGCCAGCAGTGAGTATAGTGCGGTTCAGATCTATTTTGAGCAGTACTTC
CDR3 protein: CASSEYSAVQIYFEQYF

clone size: -
CDR3 length: 14
J gene: TRBJ1-1
D gene: -
V gene: TRBV19
CDR3 DNA: TGTGCCAGTAGTATAGAGGGCCCGAACACTGAAGCTTTCTTT
CDR3 protein: CASSIEGPNTEAFF

clone size: -
CDR3 length: 14
J gene: TRBJ2-3
D gene: -
V gene: TRBV5-6
CDR3 DNA: TGTGCCAGCACCTGGGAGATTAGCACAGATACGCAGTATTTT
CDR3 protein: CASTWEISTDTQYF

clone size: -
CDR3 length: 13
J gene: TRBJ1-2
D gene: TRBD1
V gene: TRBV27
CDR3 DNA: TGTGCCAGCCGCAGGGGGGCCGGGTATGGCTACACCTTC
CDR3 protein: CASRRGAGYGYTF

clone size: -
CDR3 length: 13
J gene: TRBJ2-1
D gene: -
V gene: TRBV27
CDR3 DNA: TGTGCCAGCAGTTTGACCCCGGCCAATGAGCAGTTCTTC
CDR3 protein: CASSLTPANEQFF

clone size: few
CDR3 length: 15
J gene: TRBJ2-6
D gene: TRBD1
V gene: TRBV15
CDR3 DNA: TGTGCCACCAGCACGAACAGGGGAGGGGCCAACGTCCTGACTTTC
CDR3 protein: CATSTNRGGANVLTF

clone size: -
CDR3 length: 14
J gene: TRBJ2-1
D gene: TRBD1
V gene: TRBV6-6
CDR3 DNA: TGTGCCAGCAGCCTCGGCGGACAGGATAAAATGCAGTTCTTC
CDR3 protein: CASSLGGQDKMQFF

clone size: -
CDR3 length: 13
J gene: TRBJ2-5
D gene: -
V gene: TRBV9
CDR3 DNA: TGTGCCAGCAGCCCCCGGGGACAAGAGACCCAGTACTTC
CDR3 protein: CASSPRGQETQYF

clone size: -
CDR3 length: 16
J gene: TRBJ1-5
D gene: -
V gene: TRBV18
CDR3 DNA: TGTGCCAGCTCACCCGACCCTGGGGCGAGCAATCAGCCCCAGCATTTT
CDR3 protein: CASSPDPGASNQPQHF

clone size: -
CDR3 length: 14
J gene: TRBJ2-3
D gene: -
V gene: TRBV28
CDR3 DNA: TGTGCCAGCATTGGAGGGCCCGACCGGAATACGCAGTATTTT
CDR3 protein: CASIGGPDRNTQYF

clone size: -
CDR3 length: 18
J gene: TRBJ1-2
D gene: -
V gene: TRBV7-9
CDR3 DNA: TGTGCCAGCAGCCCTATGGGTGCGTTCTGGCAGGGGAGCTATGGCTACACCTTC
CDR3 protein: CASSPMGAFWQGSYGYTF

clone size: -
CDR3 length: 19
J gene: TRBJ2-2
D gene: -
V gene: TRBV6-7
CDR3 DNA: TGTGCCAGCAGGCGTCACGCGGGAGTTGGGGTGGGGGCAACCGGGGAGCTGTTTTTT
CDR3 protein: CASRRHAGVGVGATGELFF

clone size: -
CDR3 length: 14
J gene: TRBJ2-7
D gene: -
V gene: TRBV7-9
CDR3 DNA: TGTGCCAGCAGCTTGGGGGACACCACCTACGAGCAGTACTTC
CDR3 protein: CASSLGDTTYEQYF

clone size: -
CDR3 length: 15
J gene: TRBJ2-7
D gene: TRBD2
V gene: TRBV4-3
CDR3 DNA: TGCGCCAGCAGCCAAGGGGGACTAGCGGGAGAGGAGCAGTACTTC
CDR3 protein: CASSQGGLAGEEQYF

clone size: -
CDR3 length: 15
J gene: TRBJ1-5
D gene: TRBD1
V gene: TRBV28
CDR3 DNA: TGTGCCAGCAGAACAGGGGAAGGGGGCAATCAGCCCCAGCATTTT
CDR3 protein: CASRTGEGGNQPQHF

clone size: -
CDR3 length: 14
J gene: TRBJ2-7
D gene: -
V gene: TRBV19
CDR3 DNA: TGTGCCAGTAGTATCAGGGGACCCCCGCGAGAGCAGTACTTC
CDR3 protein: CASSIRGPPREQYF

clone size: -
CDR3 length: 15
J gene: TRBJ2-5
D gene: -
V gene: TRBV7-9
CDR3 DNA: TGTGCCAGCAGCTTAGTCTCGGGAGCCCAAGAGACCCAGTACTTC
CDR3 protein: CASSLVSGAQETQYF

clone size: -
CDR3 length: 11
J gene: TRBJ2-1
D gene: TRBD2
V gene: TRBV19
CDR3 DNA: TGTGCCAGTAGAGCGGGGAATGAGCAGTTCTTC
CDR3 protein: CASRAGNEQFF

clone size: -
CDR3 length: 19
J gene: TRBJ1-1
D gene: -
V gene: TRBV4-3
CDR3 DNA: TGCGCCAGCAGCTCAGATAGGGGCCCCAGGGAGGGGGTGAACACTGAAGCTTTCTTT
CDR3 protein: CASSSDRGPREGVNTEAFF

clone size: -
CDR3 length: 14
J gene: TRBJ1-5
D gene: TRBD1
V gene: TRBV27
CDR3 DNA: TGTGCCAGCAGCCGCGGGACAGGCAATCAGCCCCAGCATTTT
CDR3 protein: CASSRGTGNQPQHF

clone size: few
CDR3 length: 16
J gene: TRBJ1-5
D gene: -
V gene: TRBV30
CDR3 DNA: TGTGCCTGGAGTGAGGTCGGCCCAGCGGGCAATCAGCCCCAGCATTTT
CDR3 protein: CAWSEVGPAGNQPQHF

clone size: -
CDR3 length: 14
J gene: TRBJ1-4
D gene: -
V gene: TRBV15
CDR3 DNA: TGTGCCACCAGCAGAGATTCGGGTTGGGAAAAACTGTTTTTT
CDR3 protein: CATSRDSGWEKLFF

clone size: -
CDR3 length: 14
J gene: TRBJ2-1
D gene: -
V gene: TRBV18
CDR3 DNA: TGTGCCAGCTCACCAGGACTCTCCTACAATGAGCAGTTCTTC
CDR3 protein: CASSPGLSYNEQFF

clone size: -
CDR3 length: 16
J gene: TRBJ2-5
D gene: TRBD2
V gene: TRBV10-3
CDR3 DNA: TGTGCCATCAGTGACACCGGACTAGCGGGAGCGGAGACCCAGTACTTC
CDR3 protein: CAISDTGLAGAETQYF

clone size: -
CDR3 length: 14
J gene: TRBJ1-5
D gene: -
V gene: TRBV6-1
CDR3 DNA: TGTGCCAGCAGTGAAGTTAGCTACAATCAGCCCCAGCATTTT
CDR3 protein: CASSEVSYNQPQHF

clone size: -
CDR3 length: 13
J gene: TRBJ2-1
D gene: -
V gene: TRBV7-9
CDR3 DNA: TGTGCCAGCAGCGCATCAGCGTCGCTCGAGCAGTTCTTC
CDR3 protein: CASSASASLEQFF

clone size: -
CDR3 length: 13
J gene: TRBJ1-4
D gene: TRBD1
V gene: TRBV4-1
CDR3 DNA: TGCGCCAGCAGCCGACAGGGGTGGGAAAAACTGTTTTTT
CDR3 protein: CASSRQGWEKLFF

clone size: -
CDR3 length: 14
J gene: TRBJ2-7
D gene: TRBD2
V gene: TRBV6-1
CDR3 DNA: TGTGCCAGCAAGGAAGCGGGACTGATGGGGGAGCAGTACTTC
CDR3 protein: CASKEAGLMGEQYF

clone size: few
CDR3 length: 16
J gene: TRBJ2-1
D gene: TRBD1
V gene: TRBV6-1
CDR3 DNA: TGTGCCAGCAGTGAAGCAGGGGGCGCGGACTACAATGAGCAGTTCTTC
CDR3 protein: CASSEAGGADYNEQFF

clone size: -
CDR3 length: 14
J gene: TRBJ1-1
D gene: -
V gene: TRBV6-5
CDR3 DNA: TGTGCCAGCAGTTACTCCCGACAGAACACTGAAGCTTTCTTT
CDR3 protein: CASSYSRQNTEAFF

clone size: -
CDR3 length: 15
J gene: TRBJ2-2
D gene: TRBD1
V gene: TRBV7-8
CDR3 DNA: TGTGCCAGCAGCTTCAGGACAGGTATCACCGGGGAGCTGTTTTTT
CDR3 protein: CASSFRTGITGELFF

clone size: -
CDR3 length: 14
J gene: TRBJ1-1
D gene: -
V gene: TRBV6-4
CDR3 DNA: TGTGCCAGCAGGGCGGGGACTTTGAACACTGAAGCTTTCTTT
CDR3 protein: CASRAGTLNTEAFF